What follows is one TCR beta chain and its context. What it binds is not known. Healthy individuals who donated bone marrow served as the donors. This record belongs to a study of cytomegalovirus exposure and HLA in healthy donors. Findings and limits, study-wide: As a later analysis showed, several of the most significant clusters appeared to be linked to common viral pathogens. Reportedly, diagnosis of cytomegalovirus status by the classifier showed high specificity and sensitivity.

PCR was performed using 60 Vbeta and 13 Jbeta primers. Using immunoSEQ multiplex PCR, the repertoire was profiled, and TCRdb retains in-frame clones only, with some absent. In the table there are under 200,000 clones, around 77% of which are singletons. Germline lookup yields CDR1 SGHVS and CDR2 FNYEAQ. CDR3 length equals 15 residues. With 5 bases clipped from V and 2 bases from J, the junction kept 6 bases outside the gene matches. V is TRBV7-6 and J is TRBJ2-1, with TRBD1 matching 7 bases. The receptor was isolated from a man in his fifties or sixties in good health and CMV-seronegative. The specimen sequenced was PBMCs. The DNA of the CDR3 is TGTGCCAGCAGCCCCGTGCAGGGGGCCTACAATGAGCAGTTCTTC. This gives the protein CASSPVQGAYNEQFF.